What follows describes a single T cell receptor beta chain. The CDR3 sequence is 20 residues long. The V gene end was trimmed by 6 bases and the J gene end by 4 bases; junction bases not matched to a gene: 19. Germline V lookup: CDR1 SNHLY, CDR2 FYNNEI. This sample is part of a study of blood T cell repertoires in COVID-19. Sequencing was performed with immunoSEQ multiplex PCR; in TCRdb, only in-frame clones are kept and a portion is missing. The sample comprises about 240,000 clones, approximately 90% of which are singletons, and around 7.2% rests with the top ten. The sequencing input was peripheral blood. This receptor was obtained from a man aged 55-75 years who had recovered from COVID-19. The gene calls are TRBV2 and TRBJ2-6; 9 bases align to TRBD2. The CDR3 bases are TGTGCCAGCAGCGGGAAGGGCATTCGGCGGGGGGGACCCGGGGCCAACGTCCTGACTTTC. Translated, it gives CASSGKGIRRGGPGANVLTF.